This is a list of T cell receptor beta chains from one sample in a study of shared clonotypes between healthy human individuals. Repertoires were generated with immunoSEQ multiplex PCR, while TCRdb's copy carries only in-frame clones and drops some. The table includes 2 million to 2.5 million clones, less than 95% detected once. Sample: naive CD8+ T cells sorted from blood. The receptors were gathered from a man aged 18 to 35 in good health. Both conserved end residues are part of each CDR3. The D gene is left open where the match is weak.

v_gene	d_gene	j_gene	CDR3nt	CDR3aa
TRBV11-2	TRBD1	TRBJ1-3	TGTGCCAGCAGCCCGGACAGGATCTCTGGAAACACCATATATTTT	CASSPDRISGNTIYF
TRBV5-6	TRBD2	TRBJ2-5	TGTGCCAGCAGGACTAGCGGGAGGGACCAAGAGACCCAGTACTTC	CASRTSGRDQETQYF
TRBV5-1	NA	TRBJ2-2	TGCGCCAGCAGCCCGGACCCGGGGCCAATCACCGGGGAGCTGTTTTTT	CASSPDPGPITGELFF
TRBV11-2	NA	TRBJ2-3	TGTGCCAGCATCCCCAGCGCCGGGACTGGCCGCACAGATACGCAGTATTTT	CASIPSAGTGRTDTQYF
TRBV7-2	TRBD2	TRBJ2-1	TGTGCCAGCAGCTACCGCGGACTAGCCTCCTACAATGAGCAGTTCTTC	CASSYRGLASYNEQFF
TRBV10-1	NA	TRBJ2-2	TGCGCCAGCAGTGAGTCTCGGAACACCGGGGAGCTGTTTTTT	CASSESRNTGELFF
TRBV28	NA	TRBJ1-1	TGTGCCAGCAGCCCGTCCCTTGAAGCTTTCTTT	CASSPSLEAFF
TRBV2	NA	TRBJ2-7	TGTGCCAGCAGTTATGGTGTTCAGATTAACTACGAGCAGTACTTC	CASSYGVQINYEQYF
TRBV27	TRBD2	TRBJ2-1	TGTGCCAGCAGTTCTCGTGGCGGGGGTTACTCCTACAATGAGCAGTTCTTC	CASSSRGGGYSYNEQFF
TRBV15	NA	TRBJ2-1	TGTGCCACCACCTGGGTGCGTTCTAGCTACAATGAGCAGTTCTTC	CATTWVRSSYNEQFF